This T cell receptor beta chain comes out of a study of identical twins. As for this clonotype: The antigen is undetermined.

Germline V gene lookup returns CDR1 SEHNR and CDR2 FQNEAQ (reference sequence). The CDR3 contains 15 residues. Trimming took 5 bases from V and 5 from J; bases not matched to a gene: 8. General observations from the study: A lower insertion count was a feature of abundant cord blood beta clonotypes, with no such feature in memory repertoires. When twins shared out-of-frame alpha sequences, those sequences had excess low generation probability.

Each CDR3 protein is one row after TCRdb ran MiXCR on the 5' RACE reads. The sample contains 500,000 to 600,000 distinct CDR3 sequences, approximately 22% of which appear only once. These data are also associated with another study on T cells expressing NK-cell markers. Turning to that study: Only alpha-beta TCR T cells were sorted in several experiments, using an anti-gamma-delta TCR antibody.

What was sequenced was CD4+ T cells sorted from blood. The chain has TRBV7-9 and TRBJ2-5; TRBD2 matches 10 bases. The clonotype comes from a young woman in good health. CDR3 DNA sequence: TGTGCCAGCAGCAGGGGACTAGCGAGTGGGGAGACCCAGTACTTC. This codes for CASSRGLASGETQYF.